The clone carrying this T cell receptor (beta chain) was counted many times. The data belong to a study of T cells in Graves' hyperthyroidism and ophthalmopathy. The source material, RNA transcripts, was used to amplify TCR beta CDR3 regions. During a first-round RT-PCR of the TCR CDR3, the HTBI primer set was used. MiXCR, run by TCRdb on the multiplex PCR reads, gives a single entry per CDR3 protein. The table has 360,000 or so distinct CDR3 sequences, approximately 19% seen once. The diagnostic basis comprised clinical symptoms, serum thyroxine and TRAb, thyroid ultrasound and orbital computed tomography. This clonotype originated in a woman younger than 30 with Graves' hyperthyroidism. The sequenced sample consisted of blood.

The CDR3 loop is CASSTTGGDGYTF. The CDR3 DNA reads TGCGCCAGCAGCACCACAGGGGGTGACGGCTACACCTTC. This chain uses TRBV5-1 with TRBJ1-2, with 8 positions matching TRBD1. The CDR3 has 13 amino acids. From germline, CDR1 is SGHRS and CDR2 YFSETQ. Trimming at V came to 4 bases and at J to 8 bases, leaving 7 bases not matched to a gene.